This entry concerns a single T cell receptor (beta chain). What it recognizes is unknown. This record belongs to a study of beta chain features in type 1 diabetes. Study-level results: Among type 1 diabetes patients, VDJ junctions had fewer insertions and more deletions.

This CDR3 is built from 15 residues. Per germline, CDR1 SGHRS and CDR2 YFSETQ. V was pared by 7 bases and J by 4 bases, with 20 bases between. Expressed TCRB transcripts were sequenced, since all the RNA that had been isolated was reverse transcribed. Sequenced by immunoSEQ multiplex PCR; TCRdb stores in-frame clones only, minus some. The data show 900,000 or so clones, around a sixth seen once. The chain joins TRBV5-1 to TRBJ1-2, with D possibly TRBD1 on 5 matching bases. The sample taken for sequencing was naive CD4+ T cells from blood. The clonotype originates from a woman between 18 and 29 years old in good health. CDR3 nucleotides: TGCGCCAGCCTGGACTTACCAGGGTCCCTCTATGGCTACACCTTC. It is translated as CASLDLPGSLYGYTF.